A single T cell receptor (beta chain) is shown here with its context. What it binds is unknown. TCRdb keeps only in-frame clones here, not all; method: immunoSEQ multiplex PCR. The sample carries a few hundred thousand clones, approximately 80% recorded once. The donors belonged to the roughly 110-subject validation cohort, separate from the roughly 710-subject first cohort. The data belong to a study of cytomegalovirus exposure and HLA in healthy donors. Study findings and constraints: There were a few CMV-associated chains whose specificity for CMV antigens was confirmed in vitro.

CDR3 length: 12 residues. The V and J ends lost 8 bases and 11 bases, in that order; junction bases with no gene match: 10. Looked up from germline, CDR1 is MNHEY and CDR2 is SVGAGI. This sequence joins TRBV6-5 and TRBJ1-1; TRBD1 agrees at 8 bases. The sequence was obtained from a woman younger than 45 in good health and CMV-seropositive. The sequencing input was PBMCs. The CDR3 coding sequence is TGTGCCAGCGTCGGACAGGGTGGGATGGCTTTCTTT. Translated: CASVGQGGMAFF.